This T cell receptor (beta chain) was sequenced for a study of cytomegalovirus exposure and HLA in healthy donors. The donors were members of the validation cohort comprising 100 to 150 subjects, separate from the roughly 640-subject first cohort. Study-level points and caveats: Altogether, about 160 TCR beta chains were recorded as cytomegalovirus-associated. For most TCR sequences rarity was the rule, although some public TCRs occurred in many donors.

The CDR3 extends over 16 amino acids. The junction had 7 bases not matched to a gene; V was cut back by 2 bases and J by 4 bases. The germline V gene encodes CDR1 MNHEY and CDR2 SVGAGI. The method was immunoSEQ multiplex PCR; TCRdb's version includes in-frame clones alone and lacks a portion of them. The sample has hundreds of thousands of clones; roughly 84% are singletons. As regards this clone: What it recognizes is unknown.

V usage is TRBV6-5 and J usage is TRBJ1-1; TRBD1 matches 10 bases. This clonotype was obtained from a woman between 18 and 29 years old in good health and CMV-seropositive. The sequenced sample was PBMCs. CDR3 in amino acids: CASSYGTGELATEAFF. CDR3 sequence (DNA): TGTGCCAGCAGTTACGGGACAGGGGAACTGGCCACTGAAGCTTTCTTT.